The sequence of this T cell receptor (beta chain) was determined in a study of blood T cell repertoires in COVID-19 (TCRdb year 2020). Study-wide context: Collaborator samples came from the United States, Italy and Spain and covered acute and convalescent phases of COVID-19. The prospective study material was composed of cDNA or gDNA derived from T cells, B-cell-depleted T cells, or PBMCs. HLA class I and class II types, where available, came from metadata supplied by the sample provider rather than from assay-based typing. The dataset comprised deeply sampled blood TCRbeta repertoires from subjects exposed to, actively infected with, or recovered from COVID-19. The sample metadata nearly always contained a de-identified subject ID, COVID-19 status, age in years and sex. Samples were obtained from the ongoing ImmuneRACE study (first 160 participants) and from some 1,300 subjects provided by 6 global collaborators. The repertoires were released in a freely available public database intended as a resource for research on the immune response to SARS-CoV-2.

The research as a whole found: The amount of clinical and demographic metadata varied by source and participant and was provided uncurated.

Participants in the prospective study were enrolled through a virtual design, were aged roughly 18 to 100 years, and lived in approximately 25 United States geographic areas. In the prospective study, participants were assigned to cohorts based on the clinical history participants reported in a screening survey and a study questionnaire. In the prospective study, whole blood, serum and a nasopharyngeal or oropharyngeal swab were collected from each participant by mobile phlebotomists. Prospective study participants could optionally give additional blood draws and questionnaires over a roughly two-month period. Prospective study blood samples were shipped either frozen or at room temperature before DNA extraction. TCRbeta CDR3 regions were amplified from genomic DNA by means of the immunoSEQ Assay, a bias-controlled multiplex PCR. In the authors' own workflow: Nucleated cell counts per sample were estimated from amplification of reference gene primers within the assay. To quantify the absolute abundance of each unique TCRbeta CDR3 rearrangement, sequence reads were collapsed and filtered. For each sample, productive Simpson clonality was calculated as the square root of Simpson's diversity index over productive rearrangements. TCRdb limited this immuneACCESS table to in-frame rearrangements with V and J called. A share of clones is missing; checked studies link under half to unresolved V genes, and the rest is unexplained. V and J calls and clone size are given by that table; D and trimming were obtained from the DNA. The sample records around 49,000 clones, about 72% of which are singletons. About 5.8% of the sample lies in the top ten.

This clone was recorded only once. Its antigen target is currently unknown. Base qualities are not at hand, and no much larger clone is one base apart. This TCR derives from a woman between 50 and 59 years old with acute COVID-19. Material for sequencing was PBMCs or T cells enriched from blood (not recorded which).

The nucleotides read TGTGCCAGCAGCCGGGCGGGGAACACTGAAGCTTTCTTT. It translates as CASSRAGNTEAFF. The chain joins TRBV3-1 (or the pseudogene TRBV3-2) to TRBJ1-1; confidence is insufficient to name the D gene. Based on the germline V gene (reference sequence), the CDR1 and CDR2 sequences are LGHDT and YNNKEL. CDR3 length: 13 amino acids, cysteine to phenylalanine. The entry retains the CDR3 DNA only, 39 bases that are in frame from base 1. V is clipped by 4 bases and J by 1 base, and the sequence between their germline boundaries is 7 bases long.